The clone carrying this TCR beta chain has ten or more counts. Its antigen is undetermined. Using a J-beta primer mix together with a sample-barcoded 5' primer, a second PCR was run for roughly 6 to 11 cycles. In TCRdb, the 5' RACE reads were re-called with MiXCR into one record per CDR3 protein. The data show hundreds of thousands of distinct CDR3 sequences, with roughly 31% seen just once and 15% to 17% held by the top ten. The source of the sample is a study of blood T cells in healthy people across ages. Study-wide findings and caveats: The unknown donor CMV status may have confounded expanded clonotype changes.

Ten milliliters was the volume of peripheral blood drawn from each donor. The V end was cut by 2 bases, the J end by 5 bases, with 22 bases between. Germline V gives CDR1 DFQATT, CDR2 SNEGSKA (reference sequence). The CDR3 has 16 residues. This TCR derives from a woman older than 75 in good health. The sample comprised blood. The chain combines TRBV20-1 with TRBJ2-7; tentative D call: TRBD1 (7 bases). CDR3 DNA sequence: TGCAGTGCTAGATCAGGTGGAGGGGGCGCTAGGGACGAGCAGTACTTC. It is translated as CSARSGGGGARDEQYF.